The rows below give T cell receptor beta chains drawn from one sample of a study of cytomegalovirus exposure and HLA in healthy donors. Here immunoSEQ multiplex PCR was the method, and the copy in TCRdb shows in-frame clones only, minus some. The repertoire holds about 180,000 clones, with approximately 81% as singletons. The source material was PBMCs. Receptors were obtained from a male donor in good health and CMV-seronegative. Each CDR3 is given with its conserved first and last residue. D genes are given only for firm matches. Expanded clones are given a class, and other clones once, few, many or no size at all.

abundance,j_gene,d_gene,v_gene,CDR3aa,CDR3nt
.,TRBJ2-7,.,TRBV13,CASSPADGNPLYEQYF,TGTGCCAGCAGCCCGGCGGACGGGAACCCCCTCTACGAGCAGTACTTC
.,TRBJ2-7,.,TRBV5-4,CASSSGVSYEQYF,TGTGCCAGCAGCTCCGGGGTTTCCTACGAGCAGTACTTC
.,TRBJ1-2,.,TRBV4-1,CASSQESRAGDVYGYTF,TGCGCCAGCAGCCAAGAGTCTAGGGCAGGGGATGTCTATGGCTACACCTTC
once,TRBJ2-7,TRBD1,TRBV6-5,CASSYSGQQTYEQYF,TGTGCCAGCAGTTACTCGGGACAGCAGACCTACGAGCAGTACTTC
.,TRBJ2-3,.,TRBV15,CATSREGGGTDTQYF,TGTGCCACCAGCAGAGAGGGCGGGGGCACAGATACGCAGTATTTT
once,TRBJ1-4,.,TRBV28,CASVSGRGEKLFF,TGTGCCAGCGTGTCAGGGCGTGGTGAAAAACTGTTTTTT
.,TRBJ2-3,TRBD2,TRBV18,CASSPGAGSTDTQYF,TGTGCCAGCTCACCCGGAGCGGGGAGCACAGATACGCAGTATTTT
.,TRBJ1-1,.,TRBV6-1,CASSEGGGVTEAFF,TGTGCCAGCAGTGAAGGGGGGGGTGTCACTGAAGCTTTCTTT
.,TRBJ2-5,TRBD2,TRBV27,CASSFFPGTSGFQETQYF,TGTGCCAGCAGTTTTTTCCCCGGGACTAGCGGTTTTCAAGAGACCCAGTACTTC
.,TRBJ1-1,.,TRBV27,CASSLGRAMGEAFF,TGTGCCAGCAGTTTAGGGAGGGCCATGGGGGAAGCTTTCTTT
few,TRBJ2-2,.,TRBV6-5,CASSYVGGPGELFF,TGTGCCAGCAGTTACGTCGGGGGGCCCGGGGAGCTGTTTTTT
once,TRBJ2-6,TRBD2,TRBV19,CASTPWEGLGANVLTF,TGTGCCAGTACCCCGTGGGAGGGCTTGGGGGCCAACGTCCTGACTTTC
.,TRBJ1-1,TRBD1,TRBV19,CASSPDLRGHTEAFF,TGTGCCAGTAGTCCAGACCTCAGGGGGCACACTGAAGCTTTCTTT
.,TRBJ1-6,.,TRBV7-2,CASSLAGKGNSPLHF,TGTGCCAGCAGCTTAGCCGGGAAAGGGAATTCACCCCTCCACTTT
.,TRBJ1-2,.,TRBV7-8,CASSSQWAEGYTF,TGTGCCAGCAGCTCGCAGTGGGCAGAGGGCTACACCTTC
.,TRBJ2-2,TRBD2,TRBV5-1,CASSGLAANTGELFF,TGCGCCAGCAGCGGACTAGCGGCGAACACCGGGGAGCTGTTTTTT
.,TRBJ2-7,.,TRBV11-2,CASSLDGWSSYEQYF,TGTGCCAGCAGCTTAGACGGCTGGAGCTCCTACGAGCAGTACTTC
.,TRBJ2-1,.,TRBV28,CASSLSGGLYNEQFF,TGTGCCAGCAGTTTGAGTGGGGGACTCTACAATGAGCAGTTCTTC